This T cell receptor (beta chain) was retrieved from a study of OX40 agonist ivuxolimab in advanced cancers. Using immunoSEQ multiplex PCR, the repertoire was profiled, and TCRdb retains in-frame clones only, with some absent. The data show 50,000 to 65,000 clones, 90% seen once. The CDR3 is made up of 15 amino acids. CDR1 and CDR2 (germline): SNHLY, FYNNEI. V was shortened by 6 bases and J by 0 bases, with 14 bases between the two germline ends. The input for sequencing was CD4+ or CD8+ T cells sorted from blood, taken in a trial of the OX40 agonist ivuxolimab. This chain connects TRBV2 to TRBJ1-1; D may be TRBD1 (6 bases). The receptor comes from an adult with an advanced solid tumor such as melanoma, head and neck, liver or kidney cancer. CDR3 in DNA: TGTGCCAGCAGGGAAAGGGGGGGAATGAACACTGAAGCTTTCTTT. It yields the protein CASRERGGMNTEAFF.